This T cell receptor (beta chain) comes out of a study of blood T cells in healthy people across ages. Whole-study results and caveats: Naive CD4+ cells and diversity were both higher in long-lived donors than in aged donors. Naive T cell percentage strongly correlated with TCR beta diversity.

The V gene's germline CDR1 is SQVTM and CDR2 ANQGSEA. With 3 bases removed from V and 0 bases from J, the gap between germline ends came to 11 bases. This CDR3 comprises 14 residues. Through a sample-barcoded 5' primer and a J-beta primer mix, a second PCR was run for roughly 6 to 12 cycles. TCRdb re-called the 5' RACE reads through MiXCR, storing one row per CDR3 protein. The profile shows hundreds of thousands of distinct CDR3 sequences, around 31% of them singletons. This clonotype was seen at least ten times. Its antigen is unidentified. The sample was blood. This chain connects TRBV29-1 to TRBJ1-1; D perhaps matches TRBD1 (5 bases). This receptor was identified in a woman at least 80 years old in good health. The CDR3 DNA is TGCAGCGTTGATTCGGGGGGGTTGAACACTGAAGCTTTCTTT. Translation: CSVDSGGLNTEAFF.